This T cell receptor beta chain was recovered during a study of cytomegalovirus exposure and HLA in healthy donors. At collection, donors were nominally healthy, but unrecorded immune exposures were probable. General observations from the study: When presence/absence was analysed, sequencing depth was taken to be roughly uniform across donors. Upon later analysis, HLA-associated TCR beta chains proved more clonally expanded than other, equally common chains. Rare sequences made up most TCRs, while some public TCRs were found in many donors.

A word on this clone: Its specificity is not known.

The CDR3 runs to 14 residues. V was pared by 3 bases and J by 0 bases, with 6 bases between. Germline V lookup: CDR1 LNHDA, CDR2 SQIVND (reference sequence). PCR amplification relied on 60 Vbeta primers (plus 13 Jbeta primers). Assay: immunoSEQ multiplex PCR; the TCRdb copy retains only in-frame clones and omits some. The table has some 90,000 clones, just under 80% seen once. Sequenced input: PBMCs. The TCR was taken from a male donor in good health and CMV-seropositive. V gene TRBV19 combines with J gene TRBJ2-1, with D uncertain. The CDR3 here is CASSMSLSYNEQFF. The CDR3 coding sequence is TGTGCCAGTAGTATGTCCCTCTCCTACAATGAGCAGTTCTTC. Variable domain in full (rest from reference TRBV19 and TRBJ2-1): DGGITQSPKYLFRKEGQNVTLSCEQNLNHDAMYWYRQDPGQGLRLIYYSQIVNDFQKGDIAEGYSVSREKKESFPLTVTSAQKNPTAFYLCASSMSLSYNEQFFGPGTRLTVL.